The entry that follows covers one T cell receptor (beta chain) sequence. The antigen is not known. Pooling of second doses given at about 4 or about 12 weeks was done. The data belong to a study of T cell responses to AZD1222 COVID-19 vaccine. Measured with immunoSEQ multiplex PCR; TCRdb has only the in-frame clones, and not every one. Found here are under 150,000 clones, about 91% of them singletons; the top ten hold under 6.5%. The CDR3 extends over 13 amino acids. Trimming pared 7 bases from V and 2 bases from J, leaving 12 bases between. Looked up from germline, CDR1 is SNHLY and CDR2 is FYNNEI. General observations from the study: Most donors were white British and more were female, and clonal diversity was possibly underestimated. Baseline antibody screening turned up just a handful of seropositive AZD1222 recipients. Spike-specific TCR breadth and depth were elevated following two AZD1222 doses.

The receptor was isolated from an adult who received the AZD1222 COVID-19 vaccine. The chain couples TRBV2 to TRBJ2-7, with a tentative D call TRBD2 (5 bases). The sequencing here drew on peripheral blood, taken 28 days after the second AZD1222 dose. CDR3: CASKGPGTYEQYF. CDR3 in DNA: TGTGCCAGCAAGGGTCCCGGGACCTACGAGCAGTACTTC. Supplemented by reference TRBV2 and TRBJ2-7, the full variable domain reads EPEVTQTPSHQVTQMGQEVILRCVPISNHLYFYWYRQILGQKVEFLVSFYNNEISEKSEIFDDQFSVERPDGSNFTLKIRSTKLEDSAMYFCASKGPGTYEQYFGPGTRLTVT.